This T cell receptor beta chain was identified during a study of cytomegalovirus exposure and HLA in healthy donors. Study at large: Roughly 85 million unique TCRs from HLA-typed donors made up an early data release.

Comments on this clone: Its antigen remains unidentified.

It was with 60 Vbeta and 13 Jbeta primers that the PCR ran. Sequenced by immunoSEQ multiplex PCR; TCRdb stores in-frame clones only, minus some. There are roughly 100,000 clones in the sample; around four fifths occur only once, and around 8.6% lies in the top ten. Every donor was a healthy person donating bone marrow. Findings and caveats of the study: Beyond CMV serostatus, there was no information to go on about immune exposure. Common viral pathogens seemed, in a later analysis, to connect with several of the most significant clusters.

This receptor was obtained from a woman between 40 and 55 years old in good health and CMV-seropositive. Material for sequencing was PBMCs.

In DNA form, the CDR3 reads TGCGCCAGCAGCATTCTCCCCCGCGTGGGACAGGGTGCCTACGAGCAGTACTTC. It yields the protein CASSILPRVGQGAYEQYF. The rearrangement uses TRBV5-1 and TRBJ2-7; 9 bases agree with TRBD1. The CDR3 contains 18 residues. V was pared by 4 bases and J by 2 bases, with 16 bases of the junction left unmatched. Looked up from germline, CDR1 is SGHRS and CDR2 is YFSETQ.